The 25 T cell receptor beta chains presented below share a single source sample, sequenced in a study of T cells after yellow fever vaccination. TCRdb fed the 5' RACE reads into MiXCR, producing one record per CDR3 protein. This sample has under 550,000 distinct CDR3 sequences, with 21% found just once. This sample comprised PBMCs, obtained less than 25 days after the first yellow fever vaccination. Receptors were obtained from a young man who received the YFV17D yellow fever vaccine.

This clonotype was picked up a small number of times. The chain is built from TRBV11-3 and TRBJ2-2; no definite D call. Germline lookup yields CDR1 SGHNT and CDR2 YENEEA. Trimming stripped 5 bases from V and 7 bases from J, with 8 bases between. The CDR3 covers 12 residues. The CDR3 protein is CASSKYGGELFF. The CDR3 nucleotides read TGTGCCAGCAGCAAGTACGGCGGGGAGCTGTTTTTT.

This clonotype has a handful of counts. The chain recombines TRBV9 with TRBJ2-3; 9 bases are a match to TRBD2. The CDR3 covers 14 residues. The trim removed 3 bases at V and 5 bases at J, leaving 4 bases unmatched. Germline-derived CDR1 and CDR2 are SGDLS and YYNGEE. In DNA, the CDR3 is TGTGCCAGCAGCGCTAGCGGGGTTGGAGATACGCAGTATTTT. As protein: CASSASGVGDTQYF.

The V and J genes are TRBV4-3 and TRBJ1-5; D is unclear. V dropped 1 base and J dropped 3 bases, with 13 bases sitting between them. The CDR3 spans 16 residues. Germline V gene sequence: CDR1 LGHNA, CDR2 YSLEER. DNA for the CDR3: TGCGCCAGCAGCCAAGGAAGTGGCGGGGACAATCAGCCCCAGCATTTT. Translation gives CASSQGSGGDNQPQHF.

This chain uses TRBV7-2 with TRBJ2-1; D is ambiguous. The germline gives CDR1 SGHTA, CDR2 FQGNSA. Trimming took off 3 bases at V and 5 bases at J, with 11 bases between the two ends. The CDR3 extends over 14 amino acids. The CDR3 DNA follows: TGTGCCAGCAGCTTTTTCCAGCCTAACAATGAGCAGTTCTTC. It specifies CASSFFQPNNEQFF. The full variable domain, in which reference TRBV7-2 and TRBJ2-1 provide the parts outside the CDR3, is GAGVSQSPSNKVTEKGKDVELRCDPISGHTALYWYRQSLGQGLEFLIYFQGNSAPDKSGLPSDRFSAERTGGSVSTLTIQRTQQEDSAVYLCASSFFQPNNEQFFGPGTRLTVL.

A few counts support this clonotype. J is TRBJ2-5 and V is TRBV7-2, with 8 bases aligning to TRBD2. Germline assignment: CDR1 SGHTA and CDR2 FQGNSA. This CDR3 is built from 15 residues. V lost 5 bases, J lost 3 bases, and 8 bases stayed unmatched. CDR3 loop: CASSPQAAGEETQYF. CDR3 DNA: TGTGCCAGCAGCCCCCAGGCAGCGGGGGAAGAGACCCAGTACTTC. Supplemented by reference TRBV7-2 and TRBJ2-5, the full variable domain reads GAGVSQSPSNKVTEKGKDVELRCDPISGHTALYWYRQSLGQGLEFLIYFQGNSAPDKSGLPSDRFSAERTGGSVSTLTIQRTQQEDSAVYLCASSPQAAGEETQYFGPGTRLLVL.

A few counts support this clonotype. The CDR3 end shows no conserved phenylalanine or tryptophan, and so a read error is likely. The DNA is omitted, as the CDR3 cannot be located on it reliably, and the CDR3 follows TCRdb's listing. The chain employs TRBV7-2 and TRBJ2-3; TRBD2 reflects the table's D call only, with no check against the DNA. Looked up from germline, CDR1 is SGHTA and CDR2 is FQGNSA. Termini included, the CDR3 measures 12 amino acids. The CDR3 loop reads CASSLDGGGPVS.

This clonotype has more than one count but fewer than ten. The chain employs TRBV7-9 and TRBJ2-5, with D tentatively TRBD1 (6 bases). In germline, CDR1 is SEHNR, CDR2 FQNEAQ (reference sequence). The ends were cut back, 2 bases at V and 7 bases at J, with 14 bases in the middle. CDR3 length: 14 amino acids. This chain's CDR3 is CASSLPGQPRTQYF. CDR3 DNA sequence: TGTGCCAGCAGCTTACCAGGACAGCCACGGACCCAGTACTTC.

The table lists this clonotype with a few counts. This sequence joins TRBV5-1 and TRBJ2-5; 8 nucleotides match TRBD1. Germline CDR1 reads SGHRS; CDR2 reads YFSETQ. This CDR3 has 14 residues. V lost 4 bases, J lost 8 bases, and 10 bases stayed unmatched. The CDR3 DNA follows: TGCGCCAGCAGCCAGGGACAGGCCGCTTCAACCCAGTACTTC. This translates into CASSQGQAASTQYF.

The J gene is TRBJ1-2, the V gene TRBV12-5; tentatively, D is TRBD1 (5 bases). V was trimmed by 5 bases and J by 0 bases, leaving 13 bases between them. The V gene's germline CDR1 is LGHNT and CDR2 FRNRAP. The CDR3 consists of 15 residues. CDR3 in amino acids: CASGLTGWPNYGYTF. CDR3 DNA sequence: TGTGCTAGTGGTCTCACAGGCTGGCCTAACTATGGCTACACCTTC.

This clonotype was seen a few times. The rearrangement links TRBV23-1 to TRBJ2-2, with D uncertain. TRBV23-1 is flagged as an ORF with uncertain function. Trimming removed 0 bases from V and 5 bases from J, with 10 bases in between. The CDR3 sequence is 15 residues long. The CDR3 coding sequence is TGCGCCAGCAGTCAATCGAACGGGCGGACCGGGGAGCTGTTTTTT. Translating gives CASSQSNGRTGELFF.

This rearrangement joins TRBV5-1 to TRBJ1-1; 7 bases fit TRBD1. Germline values: CDR1 SGHRS, CDR2 YFSETQ. Trimming took 3 bases from V and 4 from J; bases not matched to a gene: 15. This CDR3 spans 17 amino acids. This CDR3 reads CASSSSRASGTVTEAFF. Here the CDR3 DNA reads TGCGCCAGCAGCTCCAGCCGGGCTTCGGGGACAGTCACTGAAGCTTTCTTT.

V and J are TRBV4-2 and TRBJ2-5; 11 nucleotides match TRBD2. V dropped 4 bases and J dropped 9; count of bases not matched to a gene: 7. This CDR3 has 14 residues. Germline V CDR1 and CDR2: LGHNA, YNFKEQ. For the CDR3, the DNA is TGTGCCAGCAGCCCCGGGACTAGCGGTGTTTCCCAGTACTTC. It specifies CASSPGTSGVSQYF.

The chain couples TRBV5-1 to TRBJ2-5, with D perhaps TRBD1 (5 bases). Looked up from germline, CDR1 is SGHRS and CDR2 is YFSETQ. Trimming stripped 1 base from V and 5 bases from J, with 12 bases between. This CDR3 region has 14 residues. The CDR3 coding sequence is TGCGCCAGCAGCTTGAGGGGCAACGGGGAGACCCAGTACTTC. Translation gives CASSLRGNGETQYF.

This clonotype was observed a few times. The rearrangement links TRBV6-2 or TRBV6-3 to TRBJ2-1; TRBD2 agrees at 7 bases. The ends lost 7 bases at V and 0 bases at J; junction bases unmatched: 9. The CDR3 contains 16 residues. Germline CDR1 is MNHEY and CDR2 is SVGEGT. CDR3 sequence: CASTPDRDYSYNEQFF. The DNA of the CDR3 is TGTGCCAGCACCCCGGACCGGGACTACTCCTACAATGAGCAGTTCTTC.

This clonotype was observed at least ten times. The chain couples TRBV4-2 to TRBJ2-5; 11 bases are a match to TRBD2. This CDR3 comprises 17 residues. V was clipped by 3 bases and J by 1 base; unmatched bases: 7. Germline lookup yields CDR1 LGHNA and CDR2 YNFKEQ. CDR3 in amino acids: CASSQYLAGGIQETQYF. In DNA form, the CDR3 reads TGTGCCAGCAGCCAGTATCTAGCGGGGGGAATCCAAGAGACCCAGTACTTC.

The chain is built from TRBV12-3 or TRBV12-4 and TRBJ1-1; D might be TRBD1 (6 bases). The CDR3 loop spans 15 amino acids. V lost 4 bases and J 0 bases, leaving 12 bases between the germline ends. DNA for the CDR3: TGTGCCAGCAGTTGGTCTCAGGGGATGAACACTGAAGCTTTCTTT. It is translated as CASSWSQGMNTEAFF.

The chain is built from TRBV3-1 and TRBJ2-7; possibly TRBD1 for D (5 bases). Trimming pared 1 base from V and 6 bases from J, leaving 13 bases between. Germline V gene data show CDR1 as LGHDT and CDR2 as YNNKEL (reference sequence). This CDR3 is built from 14 residues. CDR3 in DNA: TGTGCCAGCAGCCAAGCGCCAGGGTGGCCCGAGCAGTACTTC. It is translated as CASSQAPGWPEQYF.

This clonotype appeared a few times. The chain links TRBV20-1 to TRBJ2-3; a weak D match, TRBD1 (5 bases). The CDR3 consists of 15 residues. The V gene's germline CDR1 is DFQATT and CDR2 SNEGSKA (reference sequence). V shed 6 bases and J shed 0 bases, with 16 bases lying between them. The CDR3 sequence is CSAPTGNPSTDTQYF. The CDR3 bases are TGCAGTGCACCAACAGGAAATCCTAGCACAGATACGCAGTATTTT.

The chain recombines TRBV20-1 with TRBJ1-1; 10 bases match TRBD1. The J segment lost 0 bases and the V segment lost 6 bases, leaving 4 bases of the junction unmatched. The CDR3 length is 14 residues. Germline V gene sequence: CDR1 DFQATT, CDR2 SNEGSKA (reference sequence). CDR3 DNA: TGCAGTGCCGGGACAGGGGCTATGAACACTGAAGCTTTCTTT. Translating gives CSAGTGAMNTEAFF.

The chain uses TRBV24-1 and TRBJ2-5; 9 bases fit TRBD2. CDR1 is KGHDR, CDR2 SFDVKD, per germline. The length of the CDR3 is 17 residues. V lost 4 bases and J lost 2; bases outside the gene matches: 10. The CDR3 DNA follows: TGTGCCACCAGTGAAGGTAGTAGCGGGGGCCCTCAAGAGACCCAGTACTTC. Amino acid sequence: CATSEGSSGGPQETQYF.

This chain links TRBV4-1 with TRBJ1-2; 8 bases fit TRBD1. Germline values: CDR1 MGHRA, CDR2 YSYEKL. This CDR3 is built from 16 residues. V lost 6 bases and J lost 4; bases outside the gene matches: 13. The CDR3 nucleotides read TGCGCCAGCAGAGGGCAGGGGGCGCGAGGTGGCTATGGCTACACCTTC. It translates to CASRGQGARGGYGYTF.

This clonotype turned up a few times. The CDR3 region is CASSQGALKTQYF. The CDR3 DNA sequence: TGCGCCAGCAGCCAAGGGGCCCTAAAGACCCAGTACTTC. The chain has TRBV4-3 and TRBJ2-5, with D hard to call. Trimming cost V 1 base and J 6 bases, with 9 bases left between them. CDR3 length equals 13 residues. Germline V gives CDR1 LGHNA, CDR2 YSLEER.

The CDR3 is CSAQLAINPNSPLHF. For the CDR3, the DNA is TGCAGTGCACAATTAGCTATAAATCCAAATTCACCCCTCCACTTT. This sequence joins TRBV20-1 and TRBJ1-6; no clear D. Germline V lookup: CDR1 DFQATT, CDR2 SNEGSKA (reference sequence). The CDR3 totals 15 residues. V shed 6 bases and J shed 7 bases, with 19 bases lying between them.

This sequence joins TRBV4-2 and TRBJ2-7; tentative D call: TRBD1 (5 bases). Germline CDR1 and CDR2: LGHNA and YNFKEQ. V lost 1 base and J lost 1, with 11 bases in between. The CDR3 length is 15 residues. The CDR3 bases are TGTGCCAGCAGCCAAGGGGCCACAGGATCCTACGAGCAGTACTTC. Amino acids: CASSQGATGSYEQYF.

The V and J genes are TRBV5-6 and TRBJ1-2, with TRBD1 matching over 8 bases. V was pared by 3 bases and J by 6 bases, with 4 bases of the junction left unmatched. There are 13 residues in the CDR3. Looked up from germline, CDR1 is SGHDT and CDR2 is YYEEEE. This chain's CDR3 is CASSYGTGHGYTF. The CDR3 coding sequence is TGTGCCAGCAGCTACGGGACAGGACATGGCTACACCTTC. Complete variable domain (other parts from reference TRBV5-6 and TRBJ1-2): DAGVTQSPTHLIKTRGQQVTLRCSPKSGHDTVSWYQQALGQGPQFIFQYYEEEERQRGNFPDRFSGHQFPNYSSELNVNALLLGDSALYLCASSYGTGHGYTFGSGTRLTVV.